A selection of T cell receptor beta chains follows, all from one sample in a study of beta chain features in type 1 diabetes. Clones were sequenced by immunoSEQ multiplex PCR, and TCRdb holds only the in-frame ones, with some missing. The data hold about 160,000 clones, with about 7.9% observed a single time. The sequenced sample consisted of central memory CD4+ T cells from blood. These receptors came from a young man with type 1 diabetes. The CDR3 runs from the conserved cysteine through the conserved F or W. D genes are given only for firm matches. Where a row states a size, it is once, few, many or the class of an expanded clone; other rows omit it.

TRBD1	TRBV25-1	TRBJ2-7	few	TGTGCCAGCAGTGAATTCGGGACAGAGCACTACGAGCAGTACTTC	CASSEFGTEHYEQYF
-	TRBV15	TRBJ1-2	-	TGTGCCACCAGCAGGGCCGGACAGTCCGTCTATGGCTACACCTTC	CATSRAGQSVYGYTF
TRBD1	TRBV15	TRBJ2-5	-	TGTGCCACCAGCACAGATTCCGGGACAGGGTGGGAGACCCAGTACTTC	CATSTDSGTGWETQYF
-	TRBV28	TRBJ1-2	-	TGTGCCAGCAGTTTATCATACCCGCGGGAGGGCTACACCTTC	CASSLSYPREGYTF
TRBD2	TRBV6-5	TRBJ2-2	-	TGTGCCAGCAGTAAACTAGCGGGGGTCACCGGGGAGCTGTTTTTT	CASSKLAGVTGELFF
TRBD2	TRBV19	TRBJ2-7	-	TGTGCCAGTACGGGAGGCTACGAGCAGTACTTC	CASTGGYEQYF
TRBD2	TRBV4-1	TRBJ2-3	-	TGCGCCAGCAGCCAAGGACTAGCGGGACCGACAGATACGCAGTATTTT	CASSQGLAGPTDTQYF
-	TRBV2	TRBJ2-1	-	TGTGCCAGCAGTTACCTAGCACACGGTGAGCAGTTCTTC	CASSYLAHGEQFF
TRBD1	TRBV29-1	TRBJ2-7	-	TGCAGCGGGGGACAGACAACCTACGAGCAGTACTTC	CSGGQTTYEQYF
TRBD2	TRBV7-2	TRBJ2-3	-	TGTGCCAGCAGCTCATCGGACAGACTAGCGGGGCCGACCCATACGCAGTATTTT	CASSSSDRLAGPTHTQYF
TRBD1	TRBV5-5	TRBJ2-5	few	TGTGCCAGCAGCTTAACCGGGACAGAAGAGACCCAGTACTTC	CASSLTGTEETQYF
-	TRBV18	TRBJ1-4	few	TGTGCCAGCTCACCGATGAGAGCAGGTGAAAAACTGTTTTTT	CASSPMRAGEKLFF
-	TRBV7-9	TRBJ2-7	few	TGTGCCAGCAGCTTAGGAGGTTTTCACGAGCAGTACTTC	CASSLGGFHEQYF
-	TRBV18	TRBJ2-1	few	TGTGCCAGCTCACTACTACCGGGAGATTACAATGAGCAGTTCTTC	CASSLLPGDYNEQFF
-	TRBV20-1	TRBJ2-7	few	TGCAGTGTTGACTTCTCCTACGAGCAGTACTTC	CSVDFSYEQYF
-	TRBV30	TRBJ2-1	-	TGTGCCTGGACTTTTGCCCGGAATGAGCAGTTCTTC	CAWTFARNEQFF
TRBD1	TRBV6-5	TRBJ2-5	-	TGTGCCAGCGGACAGGGGAGTGAGACCCAGTACTTC	CASGQGSETQYF
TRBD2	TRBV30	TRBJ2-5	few	TGTGCCTGGAGTTTGGGGGGGAACCAAGAGACCCAGTACTTC	CAWSLGGNQETQYF
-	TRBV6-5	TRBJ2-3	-	TGTGCCAGCACTCAGGAGGTTACAGATACGCAGTATTTT	CASTQEVTDTQYF
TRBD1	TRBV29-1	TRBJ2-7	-	TGCAGCGGACTCCACGCAGGGGGCTACGAGCAGTACTTC	CSGLHAGGYEQYF
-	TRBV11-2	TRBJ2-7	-	TGTGCCAGCAGCTTAGGAGGCGGGATTCCGGGGGAGCAGTACTTC	CASSLGGGIPGEQYF
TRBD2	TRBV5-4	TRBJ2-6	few	TGTGCCAGCAGGCCCGGGGGGTCTGGGGCCAACGTCCTGACTTTC	CASRPGGSGANVLTF
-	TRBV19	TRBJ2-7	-	TGTGCCAGTAGTCTACGGACAGACTACGAGCAGTACTTC	CASSLRTDYEQYF
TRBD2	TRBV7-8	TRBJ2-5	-	TGTGCCAGCAGCTTAGGCTTGGTGGTAGCGGGAGAGACCCAGTACTTC	CASSLGLVVAGETQYF
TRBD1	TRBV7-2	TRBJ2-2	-	TGTGCCAGCAGCGGGGACAGGGCGTTGGTGGAGCTGTTTTTT	CASSGDRALVELFF
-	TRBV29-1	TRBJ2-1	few	TGCAGCGTTGATAGGGCGGGAACCAATGAGCAGTTCTTC	CSVDRAGTNEQFF
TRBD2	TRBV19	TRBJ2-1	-	TGTGCCAGTAGTACTGAGAGCGGGGGGGCAAATGAGCAGTTCTTC	CASSTESGGANEQFF
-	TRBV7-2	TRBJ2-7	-	TGTGCCAGCAGCTTAACAGAGCAGTACTTC	CASSLTEQYF
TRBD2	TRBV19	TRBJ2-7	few	TGTGCCAGTAGCACGGGACTAGATTACGAGCAGTACTTC	CASSTGLDYEQYF
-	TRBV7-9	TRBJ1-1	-	TGTGCCAGCAGCCCTCAGGGGAACACTGAAGCTTTCTTT	CASSPQGNTEAFF
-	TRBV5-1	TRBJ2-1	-	TGCGCCAGCAGCTTGGATAGCTTATCGGTCTTC	CASSLDSLSVF
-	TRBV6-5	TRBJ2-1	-	TGTGCCAGCAGATGGGGAGTTGACAATGAGCAGTTCTTC	CASRWGVDNEQFF
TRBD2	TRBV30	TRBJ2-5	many	TGTGCCTGGAACGGGGGGGAAGAGACCCAGTACTTC	CAWNGGEETQYF
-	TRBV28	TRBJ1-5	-	TGTGCCAGCAGCTCGCAGGGATTAGGAAGCAATCAGCCCCAGCATTTT	CASSSQGLGSNQPQHF
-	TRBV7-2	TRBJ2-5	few	TGTGCCAGCAGCTTCGGACTACAGTACCAAGAGACCCAGTACTTC	CASSFGLQYQETQYF
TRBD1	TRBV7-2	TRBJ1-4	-	TGTGCCAGCAGCTTGGCCAGGGGGCGAGATGAAAAACTGTTTTTT	CASSLARGRDEKLFF
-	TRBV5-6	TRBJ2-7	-	TGTGCCACCACGGTGGGCGGACTCGAGACATACGAGCAGTACTTC	CATTVGGLETYEQYF
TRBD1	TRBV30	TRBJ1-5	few	TGTGCCTGGAGTACGGACAGGGGGCGCGATCAGCCCCAGCATTTT	CAWSTDRGRDQPQHF
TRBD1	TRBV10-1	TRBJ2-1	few	TGCGCCAGCAGTGGAGGACAGGGGGGTAATGAGCAGTTCTTC	CASSGGQGGNEQFF
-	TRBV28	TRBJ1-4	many	TGTGCCAGTACGAGGGTTAATGAAAAACTGTTTTTT	CASTRVNEKLFF
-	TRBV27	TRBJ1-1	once	TGTGCCAGCAGTTTCCGGCGGGCAGGTGACGCTTTCTTT	CASSFRRAGDAFF
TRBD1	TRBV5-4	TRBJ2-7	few	TGTGCCAGCAGTCGACACCGGGACAGGGACTACGAGCAGTACTTC	CASSRHRDRDYEQYF
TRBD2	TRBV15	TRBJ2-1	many	TGTGCCACCAGCAGAGGCTACTCCGGGACTAGCGTAGACGATGAGCAGTTCTTC	CATSRGYSGTSVDDEQFF
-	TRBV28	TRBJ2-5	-	TGTGCCAGCAGGTCGGGGGGCGACCAAGAGACCCAGTACTTC	CASRSGGDQETQYF
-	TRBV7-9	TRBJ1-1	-	TGTGCCAGCAGCCTCCAGGGGCTGTCAAGTGAGGCTTTCTTT	CASSLQGLSSEAFF
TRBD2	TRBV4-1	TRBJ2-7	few	TGCGCCAGCAGCCAACCCGGACTAGCGGGGGATTACGAGCAGTACTTC	CASSQPGLAGDYEQYF
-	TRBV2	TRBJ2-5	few	TGTGCCAGCAGTGATCGGGACCAAGAGACCCAGTACTTC	CASSDRDQETQYF
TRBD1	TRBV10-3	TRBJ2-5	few	TGTGCCATCGGATCGGGACAGGGGGATCAAGAGACCCAGTACTTC	CAIGSGQGDQETQYF
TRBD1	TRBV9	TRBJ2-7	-	TGTGCCAGCAGCCTCGACAGGGTCCACGAGCAGTACTTC	CASSLDRVHEQYF
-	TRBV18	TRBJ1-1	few	TGTGCCAGCTCACCAGGTTCCCAGGGAGGGGCTGAAGCTTTCTTT	CASSPGSQGGAEAFF
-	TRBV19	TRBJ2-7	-	TGTGCCAGTAGTCAGGATTACTACGAGCAGTACTTC	CASSQDYYEQYF
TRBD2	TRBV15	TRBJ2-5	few	TGTGCCACCAGCAGAGATCAAGCGGGAGGGGGGGGGACCCAGTACTTC	CATSRDQAGGGGTQYF
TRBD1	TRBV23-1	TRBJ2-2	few	TGCGCCAGCAGTCAATCGAGGAAGGGGGCCCACACCGGGGAGCTGTTTTTT	CASSQSRKGAHTGELFF
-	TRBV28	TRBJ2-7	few	TGTGCCAGCAGTTTGAGCGCAGGGCAGGGCGAGCAGTACTTC	CASSLSAGQGEQYF
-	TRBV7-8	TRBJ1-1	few	TGTGCCAGCAGCTTAGAAGGGGTAATGAACACTGAAGCTTTCTTT	CASSLEGVMNTEAFF